This TCR beta chain was obtained from a study of T cell responses to AZD1222 COVID-19 vaccine. Study outcomes and limitations: Unmutated variant regions are reportedly targeted by nearly half of spike-specific TCRs. The donors showed a predominance of white British ancestry and of females, with possible underestimation of clonal diversity.

Repertoires were generated with immunoSEQ multiplex PCR, while TCRdb's copy carries only in-frame clones and drops some. The top ten clones hold 4.8% of a sample with around 99,000 clones, about 85% of them seen once. Concerning this clone itself: Its antigen is still unknown.

V was clipped by 3 bases and J by 8 bases; unmatched bases: 4. Germline CDR1 reads SGHTA; CDR2 reads FQGNSA. The CDR3 contains 13 residues. This clonotype was obtained from an adult who received the AZD1222 COVID-19 vaccine. The sequenced sample was peripheral blood, obtained 28 days after the second AZD1222 dose. The V call is TRBV7-2, the J call TRBJ2-1; 7 nucleotides align to TRBD1. The CDR3 protein is CASSFDRVDEQFF. CDR3 bases: TGTGCCAGCAGCTTCGACAGGGTCGATGAGCAGTTCTTC. Full variable domain (remainder filled in from reference TRBV7-2 and TRBJ2-1): GAGVSQSPSNKVTEKGKDVELRCDPISGHTALYWYRQSLGQGLEFLIYFQGNSAPDKSGLPSDRFSAERTGGSVSTLTIQRTQQEDSAVYLCASSFDRVDEQFFGPGTRLTVL.